Each of the 20 T cell receptor beta chains below was sequenced from the same sample in a study of cytomegalovirus exposure and HLA in healthy donors. PCR primers comprised 60 Vbeta and 13 Jbeta primers. The assay was immunoSEQ multiplex PCR, and TCRdb's table has in-frame clones only and misses some. The table records some 130,000 clones, 55% to 75% of them present only once. Input material: PBMCs. The receptors stem from a man aged 25-45 years in good health and CMV-seropositive.

CDR3: CASSPSGGTDTQYF. The CDR3 region has the DNA TGCGCCAGCAGCCCTAGCGGGGGCACAGATACGCAGTATTTT. The gene calls are TRBV5-1 and TRBJ2-3, with 9 bases matching TRBD2. V was pared by 4 bases and J by 1 base, with 1 base of the junction left unmatched. The CDR3 sequence is 14 residues long. CDR1 and CDR2 from the germline V gene are SGHRS and YFSETQ.

V usage is TRBV5-8 and J usage is TRBJ1-2; 12 bases line up with TRBD1. V gave up 4 bases and J gave up 7 bases; unmatched junction bases: 5. From germline, CDR1 is SGHTS and CDR2 YDEGEE. The CDR3 sequence is 14 residues long. The CDR3 nucleotides read TGTGCCAGCAGCCGGGACAGGGGGCGTTTTGGCTACACCTTC. Protein product: CASSRDRGRFGYTF.

The chain carries TRBV6-5 and TRBJ2-3; perhaps TRBD2 as D (6 bases). This CDR3 has 13 residues. Trimming left V 6 bases short and J 1 base short, with 8 bases between. The germline gives CDR1 MNHEY, CDR2 SVGAGI. For the CDR3, the DNA is TGTGCCAGCAGGGGGGGAGGCACAGATACGCAGTATTTT. This encodes CASRGGGTDTQYF.

This clone was detected only a few times. This chain links TRBV5-1 with TRBJ2-2, with D perhaps matching TRBD1 (6 bases). This CDR3 region has 17 residues. Per germline, CDR1 SGHRS and CDR2 YFSETQ. V was pared by 2 bases and J by 0 bases, with 14 bases between. CDR3 DNA sequence: TGCGCCAGCAGCTTAAGGATTACAGGGACGAACACCGGGGAGCTGTTTTTT. Translated: CASSLRITGTNTGELFF. Combining the CDR3 with reference TRBV5-1 and TRBJ2-2 gives the whole variable domain KAGVTQTPRYLIKTRGQQVTLSCSPISGHRSVSWYQQTPGQGLQFLFEYFSETQRNKGNFPGRFSGRQFSNSRSEMNVSTLELGDSALYLCASSLRITGTNTGELFFGEGSRLTVL.

The chain links TRBV5-5 to TRBJ1-2, with TRBD1 identical over 8 bases. This CDR3 contains 14 residues. Germline V CDR1 and CDR2: SGHKS, YYEKEE (reference sequence). The junction had 0 bases not matched to a gene; V was cut back by 0 bases and J by 2 bases. CDR3: CASSLGTGNYGYTF. The CDR3 nucleotides are TGTGCCAGCAGCTTGGGGACAGGGAACTATGGCTACACCTTC.

The chain joins TRBV28 to TRBJ2-5; weak D call: TRBD1 (8 bases). The CDR3 is 15 residues long. Per germline, CDR1 MDHEN and CDR2 SYDVKM. With 4 bases removed from V and 4 bases from J, the gap between germline ends came to 16 bases. CDR3 residues: CASSWLQGGRETQYF. CDR3 DNA: TGTGCCAGCAGTTGGTTACAGGGGGGGAGAGAGACCCAGTACTTC. Drawing the rest from reference TRBV28 and TRBJ2-5, the complete variable domain is DVKVTQSSRYLVKRTGEKVFLECVQDMDHENMFWYRQDPGLGLRLIYFSYDVKMKEKGDIPEGYSVSREKKERFSLILESASTNQTSMYLCASSWLQGGRETQYFGPGTRLLVL.

The chain combines TRBV28 with TRBJ1-4, with 7 bases aligning to TRBD1. Looked up from germline, CDR1 is MDHEN and CDR2 is SYDVKM. This CDR3 is 14 amino acids long. V lost 7 bases and J lost 7; bases outside the gene matches: 9. This CDR3 is CASTLTGYGEKLFF. DNA for the CDR3: TGTGCCAGCACCCTGACAGGGTACGGTGAAAAACTGTTTTTT.

The genes are TRBV13 and TRBJ2-5; a possible D gene is TRBD2 (6 bases). The V gene's germline CDR1 is PRHDT and CDR2 FYEKMQ (reference sequence). The germline V and J ends were trimmed by 4 bases and 2 bases, with 11 bases remaining between them. The CDR3 is 14 residues long. Written as DNA, the CDR3 is TGTGCCAGCAGCTGGAGGGACGGACAAGAGACCCAGTACTTC. Its translation: CASSWRDGQETQYF.

This clone was picked up a small number of times. V and J are TRBV5-1 and TRBJ1-1; D is uncertain. CDR3 length: 14 amino acids. V was clipped by 0 bases and J by 5 bases, with 11 bases between them. Germline V gives CDR1 SGHRS, CDR2 YFSETQ. CDR3 sequence reads: CASSLEVGSTEAFF. The CDR3 coding sequence is TGCGCCAGCAGCTTGGAGGTGGGGAGTACTGAAGCTTTCTTT.

The chain couples TRBV7-2 to TRBJ2-3; 9 bases match TRBD2. The CDR3 is 17 amino acids. After removal of 5 bases from V and 6 bases from J, the junction contained 15 bases not matched to a gene. Germline V gene sequence: CDR1 SGHTA, CDR2 FQGNSA. Written as DNA, the CDR3 is TGTGCCAGCAGCCCTAACTCCCTTGGCGGGAGGGCGGATACGCAGTATTTT. It encodes CASSPNSLGGRADTQYF.

This chain joins TRBV6-4 and TRBJ2-6, with 11 bases identical to TRBD1. Per the germline V gene, CDR1 is MRHNA and CDR2 is SNTAGT. This CDR3 is 19 amino acids long. V lost 0 bases, J lost 0 bases, and 4 bases stayed unmatched. CDR3 nucleotide sequence: TGTGCCAGCAGTGACTCGGACGGGACAGGGGGCTCTGGGGCCAACGTCCTGACTTTC. This sequence encodes CASSDSDGTGGSGANVLTF.

The chain joins TRBV4-1 to TRBJ1-2; 10 bases are a match to TRBD1. V dropped 0 bases and J dropped 6; count of bases not matched to a gene: 7. This CDR3 spans 16 amino acids. Germline CDR1 and CDR2: MGHRA and YSYEKL. Here the CDR3 DNA reads TGCGCCAGCAGCCAAGATCCCGGGACAGGGGTTCATGGCTACACCTTC. It specifies CASSQDPGTGVHGYTF.

The chain is built from TRBV7-8 and TRBJ2-1; a weak D match, TRBD2 (6 bases). Germline assignment: CDR1 SGHVS and CDR2 FQNEAQ. The CDR3 runs to 15 residues. V dropped 5 bases and J dropped 0 bases, with 11 bases sitting between them. DNA of the CDR3: TGTGCCAGCAGCCTTGGGACTGTCTCCTACAATGAGCAGTTCTTC. Its protein product is CASSLGTVSYNEQFF.

V gene TRBV9 combines with J gene TRBJ2-7, with 7 nucleotides matching TRBD2. The CDR3 runs 13 residues. Trimming took 4 bases from V and 5 from J; bases not matched to a gene: 6. Germline V gives CDR1 SGDLS, CDR2 YYNGEE. CDR3 nucleotides: TGTGCCAGCAGCCTGGGACTACCCCACGAGCAGTACTTC. Translating gives CASSLGLPHEQYF.

V is TRBV2 and J is TRBJ2-7; 8 nucleotides line up with TRBD2. This CDR3 comprises 15 residues. V dropped 2 bases and J dropped 1; count of bases not matched to a gene: 4. The germline V gene encodes CDR1 SNHLY and CDR2 FYNNEI. The CDR3 DNA sequence: TGTGCCAGCAGTGAATACGGGACTAGATCCTACGAGCAGTACTTC. It specifies CASSEYGTRSYEQYF.

The V and J genes are TRBV5-4 and TRBJ1-2; 8 nucleotides line up with TRBD1. The germline CDR1 and CDR2 sequences are SGHNT and YYREEE (reference sequence). J lost 4 bases, V lost 4 bases, and 6 bases had no gene match. The CDR3 spans 14 residues. The CDR3 region is CASSLQGAAYGYTF. The CDR3 DNA reads TGTGCCAGCAGCCTTCAGGGGGCGGCCTATGGCTACACCTTC. The variable domain in full, with the rest retrieved from reference TRBV5-4 and TRBJ1-2, is ETGVTQSPTHLIKTRGQQVTLRCSSQSGHNTVSWYQQALGQGPQFIFQYYREEENGRGNFPPRFSGLQFPNYSSELNVNALELDDSALYLCASSLQGAAYGYTFGSGTRLTVV.

The chain is built from TRBV20-1 and TRBJ1-2; no reliable D call. CDR1 is DFQATT and CDR2 is SNEGSKA in the germline V gene (reference sequence). There are 11 residues in the CDR3. Trimming took off 5 bases at V and 6 bases at J, with 10 bases between the two ends. CDR3 loop: CSAPAVDGYTF. For the CDR3, the DNA is TGCAGTGCTCCCGCGGTAGATGGCTACACCTTC.

This clone was picked up a small number of times. The chain couples TRBV19 to TRBJ1-3; tentative D call: TRBD1 (5 bases). The CDR3 loop spans 14 amino acids. Trimming pared 6 bases from V and 3 bases from J, leaving 12 bases between. Germline V lookup: CDR1 LNHDA, CDR2 SQIVND (reference sequence). CDR3 in DNA: TGTGCCAGTAGAGGATTAGACAGTGGAAACACCATATATTTT. Translating it yields CASRGLDSGNTIYF.

The chain combines TRBV11-2 with TRBJ2-3, with 8 bases lining up with TRBD2. The V gene's germline CDR1 is SGHAT and CDR2 FQNNGV. The length of the CDR3 is 15 residues. V trimming: 6 bases; J trimming: 2 bases; junction bases outside the gene matches: 7. DNA for the CDR3: TGTGCCAGCAGGGCCGGGACTAGTCTCACAGATACGCAGTATTTT. Amino acid sequence: CASRAGTSLTDTQYF.

The V gene is TRBV5-1, the J gene TRBJ2-3; 7 bases align to TRBD1. CDR3 length: 16 residues. Germline CDR1 reads SGHRS; CDR2 reads YFSETQ. Trimming took 3 bases from V and 2 from J; bases not matched to a gene: 9. CDR3 DNA sequence: TGCGCCAGCAGCTCTATCGGGCAGGGGGTCACAGATACGCAGTATTTT. This sequence encodes CASSSIGQGVTDTQYF. The entire variable domain, with the rest obtained from reference TRBV5-1 and TRBJ2-3, is as follows: KAGVTQTPRYLIKTRGQQVTLSCSPISGHRSVSWYQQTPGQGLQFLFEYFSETQRNKGNFPGRFSGRQFSNSRSEMNVSTLELGDSALYLCASSSIGQGVTDTQYFGPGTRLTVL.